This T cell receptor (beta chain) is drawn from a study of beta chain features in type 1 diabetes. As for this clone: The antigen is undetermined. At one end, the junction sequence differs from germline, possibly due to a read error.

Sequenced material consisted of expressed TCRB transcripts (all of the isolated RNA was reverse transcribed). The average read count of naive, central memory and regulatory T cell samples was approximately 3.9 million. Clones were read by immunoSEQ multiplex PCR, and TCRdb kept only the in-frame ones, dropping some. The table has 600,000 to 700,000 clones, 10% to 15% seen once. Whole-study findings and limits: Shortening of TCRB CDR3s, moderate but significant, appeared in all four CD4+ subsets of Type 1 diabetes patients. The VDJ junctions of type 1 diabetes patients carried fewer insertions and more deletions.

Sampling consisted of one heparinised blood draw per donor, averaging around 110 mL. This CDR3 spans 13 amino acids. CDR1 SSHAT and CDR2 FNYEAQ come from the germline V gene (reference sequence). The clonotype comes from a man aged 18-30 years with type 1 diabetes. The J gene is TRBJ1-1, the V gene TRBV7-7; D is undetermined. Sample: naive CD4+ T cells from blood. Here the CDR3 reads CASSLGFDTEAFF. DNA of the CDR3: TGTGCTAGCAGCTTGGGGTTTGACACTGAAGCTTTCTTT.